These T cell receptor beta chains were read from a single sample in a study of a mutant IDH1 vaccine in newly diagnosed glioma. The table came from immunoSEQ multiplex PCR; TCRdb's copy has only in-frame clones and leaves some out. The table records about 55,000 clones, roughly 80% of them present only once. For these TCRs, the target antigens are not known. The sequencing here drew on PBMCs, taken from a glioma patient whose treatment included an IDH1 peptide vaccine. The receptors here all came from a woman under 30 with glioma. The CDR3 runs from the conserved cysteine through the conserved F or W. The D gene is left open where the match is weak. A row's size may be missing; if present it is once, few, many or a size class.

V gene	clone size	D gene	J gene	CDR3 protein	CDR3 DNA
TRBV7-9	NA	NA	TRBJ1-6	CASSSKGLVLHF	TGTGCCAGCAGCTCAAAGGGACTTGTCCTCCACTTT
TRBV11-2	NA	NA	TRBJ2-1	CASRNGGMFF	TGTGCCAGCAGGAATGGGGGAATGTTCTTC
TRBV25-1	NA	NA	TRBJ2-3	CASSEYIPPDTQYF	TGTGCCAGCAGTGAATATATACCTCCAGATACGCAGTATTTT
TRBV4-1	NA	TRBD2	TRBJ2-3	CASSQVPGLAASTDTQYF	TGCGCCAGCAGCCAAGTCCCGGGACTAGCGGCCAGCACAGATACGCAGTATTTT
TRBV29-1	NA	TRBD1	TRBJ2-2	CSVGTGATFGELFF	TGCAGCGTAGGGACAGGGGCCACCTTCGGGGAGCTGTTTTTT
TRBV6-5	once	NA	TRBJ1-2	CASSLGRGSGYTF	TGTGCCAGCAGTCTGGGCCGGGGTTCTGGCTACACCTTC
TRBV4-2	NA	TRBD2	TRBJ2-5	CASSQDPSGGQETQYF	TGTGCCAGCAGCCAAGATCCCAGCGGGGGCCAAGAGACCCAGTACTTC
TRBV25-1	NA	TRBD2	TRBJ2-7	CASEGLAGSPSHDYEQYF	TGTGCCAGCGAAGGACTAGCGGGTTCCCCCTCGCACGACTACGAGCAGTACTTC
TRBV11-3	NA	NA	TRBJ2-1	CASSLGTRSYNEQFF	TGTGCCAGCAGCTTAGGGACGAGATCCTACAATGAGCAGTTCTTC
TRBV7-2	NA	TRBD2	TRBJ2-7	CASSQGLAGTLPFHF	TGTGCCAGCAGCCAGGGACTAGCGGGAACTCTTCCCTTCCACTTC
TRBV5-4	NA	NA	TRBJ2-2	CASSPGNGELFF	TGTGCCAGCAGCCCCGGGAATGGGGAGCTGTTTTTT
TRBV4-1	NA	NA	TRBJ2-7	CASSQDIQSASYEQYF	TGCGCCAGCAGCCAAGATATCCAGAGTGCCTCCTACGAGCAGTACTTC
TRBV18	NA	NA	TRBJ1-1	CASSLQTQNTEAFF	TGTGCCAGCTCACTGCAGACCCAAAACACTGAAGCTTTCTTT
TRBV7-8	NA	TRBD2	TRBJ2-7	CASSLAGGGLTSYEQYF	TGTGCCAGCAGCTTAGCGGGCGGGGGGCTCACCTCCTACGAGCAGTACTTC
TRBV11-2	NA	TRBD1	TRBJ1-6	CASATGVDNSPLHF	TGTGCCAGCGCTACAGGGGTTGACAATTCACCCCTCCACTTT
TRBV29-1	NA	NA	TRBJ2-1	CSADGPDPFF	TGCAGCGCCGACGGACCCGATCCGTTCTTC
TRBV6-1	NA	NA	TRBJ2-2	CASSGLLGQVNTGELFF	TGTGCCAGCAGTGGCTTGTTGGGGCAGGTCAACACCGGGGAGCTGTTTTTT
TRBV27	NA	NA	TRBJ1-2	CASSSNYGYTF	TGTGCCAGCAGTTCAAACTATGGCTACACCTTC
TRBV6-5	NA	TRBD1	TRBJ1-2	CASSRTQGVGGYTF	TGTGCCAGCAGCAGAACACAGGGGGTGGGAGGCTACACCTTC
TRBV5-1	NA	TRBD1	TRBJ1-2	CASSLVIPGGDGYTF	TGCGCCAGCAGCTTGGTAATCCCAGGGGGGGATGGCTACACCTTC
TRBV6-1	NA	NA	TRBJ1-1	CASSEESEAFF	TGTGCCAGCAGTGAAGAAAGCGAAGCTTTCTTT